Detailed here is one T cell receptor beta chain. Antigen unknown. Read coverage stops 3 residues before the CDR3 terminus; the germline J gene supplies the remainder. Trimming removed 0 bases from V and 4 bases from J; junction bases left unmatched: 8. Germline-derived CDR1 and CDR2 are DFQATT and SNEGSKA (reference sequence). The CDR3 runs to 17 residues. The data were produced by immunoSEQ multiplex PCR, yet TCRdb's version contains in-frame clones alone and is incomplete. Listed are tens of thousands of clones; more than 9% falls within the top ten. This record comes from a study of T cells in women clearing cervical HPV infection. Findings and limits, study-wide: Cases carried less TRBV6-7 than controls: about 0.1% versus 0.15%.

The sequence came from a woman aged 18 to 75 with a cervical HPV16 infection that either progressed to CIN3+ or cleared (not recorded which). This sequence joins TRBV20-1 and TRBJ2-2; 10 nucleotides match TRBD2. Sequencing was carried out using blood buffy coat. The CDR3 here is CSAREFGGLASTGELFF. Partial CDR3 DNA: TGCAGTGCTAGAGAGTTTGGGGGACTAGCGTCCACCGGGGAG.